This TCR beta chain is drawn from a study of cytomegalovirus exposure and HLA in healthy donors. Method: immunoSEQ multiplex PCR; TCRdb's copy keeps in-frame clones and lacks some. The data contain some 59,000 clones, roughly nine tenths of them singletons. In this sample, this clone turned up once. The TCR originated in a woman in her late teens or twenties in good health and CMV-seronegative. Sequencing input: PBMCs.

The CDR3 DNA sequence: TGCAGCGTTGAAGCCCCCTGGACAGGGGATGCAGCTTTCTTT. As protein: CSVEAPWTGDAAFF. The chain combines TRBV29-1 with TRBJ1-1, with 9 nucleotides matching TRBD1. In germline, CDR1 is SQVTM, CDR2 ANQGSEA. There are 14 residues in the CDR3. V trimming: 1 base; J trimming: 10 bases; junction bases outside the gene matches: 10.